This T cell receptor beta chain was retrieved from a study of HIV-infected patients and healthy controls. With 1 base removed from V and 2 bases from J, the gap between germline ends came to 12 bases. CDR1 and CDR2 (germline): SGHNT, YYREEE (reference sequence). The length of the CDR3 is 15 residues. Antiretroviral therapy had run roughly three months, about 14 weeks, before follow-up blood collection. All unsorted peripheral T cells were captured because whole blood was used without fractionation. The sample holds a few counts of this clonotype. Reverse transcription used around 500 ng RNA and constant-region primers for alpha and beta. Each of the alpha and beta chains got its own library through chain-specific third strand synthesis with indices. MiXCR, applied by TCRdb to the 5' RACE reads, yields one record per CDR3 protein. The top ten hold approximately 22% of the sample, which has more than 3,500 distinct CDR3 sequences, 28% seen once.

The receptor's source is an adult with HIV infection. This rearrangement joins TRBV5-4 to TRBJ1-2, with TRBD1 as a possible D gene (5 bases). The specimen comprised blood, sampled during antiretroviral therapy. CDR3: CASSLRGSGNYGYTF. For the CDR3, the DNA is TGTGCCAGCAGCTTGAGGGGCTCAGGGAACTATGGCTACACCTTC.